Here is one T cell receptor beta chain with its context. The V and J ends lost 0 bases and 0 bases respectively, with 11 bases between them. CDR1 and CDR2 (germline): GTSNPN, SVGIG (reference sequence). The CDR3 runs to 15 residues. Sequencing used immunoSEQ multiplex PCR; TCRdb keeps in-frame clones, though not all of them. The sample includes tens of thousands of clones, 90% to 95% seen only once; the top ten take around 5%. The sample belongs to a study of early stage breast cancer tumors. The sequence was collected from a person between 65 and 80 years old with breast cancer. The chain links TRBV30 to TRBJ1-2, with D possibly matching TRBD1 (5 bases). Source material: blood. As DNA, the CDR3 is TGTGCCTGGAGTGTAGGTGGAGGGGCTAACTATGGCTACACCTTC. Its protein is CAWSVGGGANYGYTF. The full variable domain, its missing parts supplied by reference TRBV30 and TRBJ1-2, is SQTIHQWPATLVQPVGSPLSLECTVEGTSNPNLYWYRQAAGRGLQLLFYSVGIGQISSEVPQNLSASRPQDRQFILSSKKLLLSDSGFYLCAWSVGGGANYGYTFGSGTRLTVV.